This T cell receptor beta chain appears in the sequencing data of a study of blood T cell repertoires in COVID-19. In the original processing: How many nucleated cells were present was estimated from reference gene primer amplification. Repertoires were generated with immunoSEQ multiplex PCR, while TCRdb's copy carries only in-frame clones and drops some. Clone size and V and J calls were adopted from that table, with D and trimming inferred from the DNA. The sample gives about 42,000 clones, around 76% of which show up once; about 8.5% is in the top ten. CDR1 is LNHDA, CDR2 SQIVND, per germline (reference sequence). The CDR3 is made up of 14 amino acids. V trimming: 3 bases; J trimming: 1 base; junction bases outside the gene matches: 2.

The source material was peripheral blood. The chain employs TRBV19 and TRBJ1-1; 7 bases line up with TRBD1. The receptor's source is a man between 65 and 85 years old with active or convalescent COVID-19. The chain's CDR3 is CASSINRGNTEAFF. CDR3 DNA sequence: TGTGCCAGTAGTATTAACAGGGGGAACACTGAAGCTTTCTTT.